This TCR beta chain was observed in a study of cytomegalovirus exposure and HLA in healthy donors. Study-wide background: Earlier results showed 90 million to 120 million unique TCR beta sequences derived from approximately 180 million T cells. Around 77 million unique TCRs from HLA-typed donors made up an early data release. For the 300 to 400 genotyped donors, more than 80% fell within the Caucasian-associated ancestry cluster.

Study-wide points: A missense DCLRE1C variant was associated with V- and J-gene trimming of TCR beta chains in a later analysis, and an independent cohort replicated the association.

PCR amplification relied on 60 Vbeta primers (plus 13 Jbeta primers). Method: immunoSEQ multiplex PCR; TCRdb's copy keeps in-frame clones and lacks some. The sample lists 100,000 to 150,000 clones, 75% to 85% occurring once. V gave up 4 bases and J gave up 3 bases; unmatched junction bases: 3. Germline V lookup: CDR1 SEHNR, CDR2 FQNEAQ (reference sequence). This CDR3 region has 14 residues. Turning to this clone: Its specificity is unknown. Other DNA variants within this sample encode the same CDR3.

The material sequenced was PBMCs. The clonotype comes from a woman aged 50 to 60 in good health and CMV-seropositive. The J gene is TRBJ1-5, the V gene TRBV7-9; 7 bases line up with TRBD1. The CDR3 region is CASSSTGNNQPQHF. CDR3 coding DNA: TGTGCCAGCAGCTCGACAGGGAACAATCAGCCCCAGCATTTT.